This T cell receptor beta chain was observed in a study of cytomegalovirus exposure and HLA in healthy donors. The CDR3 totals 13 residues. CDR1 and CDR2 (germline): LGHNA, YSLEER. The ends were cut back, 8 bases at V and 9 bases at J, with 17 bases in the middle. Whole-study results and caveats: In a later analysis, V- and J-gene trimming of beta chains associated with a DCLRE1C missense variant, replicated independently. A later analysis reported that several of the most significant clusters appeared to be linked to common viral pathogens, among them Epstein-Barr virus. Analysis performed later found 15,000 or so TCR beta sequences associated with HLA alleles at 0.05 false discovery rate. A few chains tied to CMV proved CMV antigen-specific in vitro.

Vbeta (60) and Jbeta (13) primers were used in the PCR. The assay was immunoSEQ multiplex PCR, and TCRdb's table has in-frame clones only and misses some. Its clone listing holds tens of thousands of clones. As regards this clone: Its antigen is currently unknown.

This receptor was obtained from a woman aged 50 to 65 in good health and CMV-seropositive. Sequenced sample: PBMCs. The chain couples TRBV4-3 to TRBJ2-1; possibly TRBD2 for D (5 bases). CDR3 residues: CASRRGGHGEQFF. As DNA, the CDR3 is TGCGCCAGCCGACGTGGCGGGCACGGTGAGCAGTTCTTC.